These 13 T cell receptor beta chains came from one sample sequenced in a study of T cells in Graves' hyperthyroidism and ophthalmopathy. RNA transcripts were the template for amplifying TCR beta CDR3 regions. In the first-round RT-PCR of the TCR CDR3, the HTBI primer set was used. TCRdb reprocessed the multiplex PCR reads with MiXCR, giving one entry per CDR3 protein. The table records around 240,000 distinct CDR3 sequences, 13% to 15% of them present only once. Sequencing was performed on blood. The source of these receptors is a woman in her thirties or forties with Graves' hyperthyroidism that later progressed to Graves' ophthalmopathy.

This clonotype showed up many times. The V and J genes are TRBV7-8 and TRBJ2-1, with D perhaps matching TRBD1 (6 bases). The CDR3 consists of 11 residues. Germline CDR1 is SGHVS and CDR2 is FQNEAQ. V was trimmed by 5 bases and J by 9 bases, leaving 8 bases between them. CDR3 amino acids: CASSPRGEQFF. In DNA, the CDR3 is TGTGCCAGCAGCCCCAGGGGTGAGCAGTTCTTC.

This clonotype has a handful of counts. The gene calls are TRBV18 and TRBJ2-5, with D perhaps TRBD1 (6 bases). Trimming pared 3 bases from V and 5 bases from J, leaving 22 bases between. Germline V CDR1 and CDR2: KGHSH, LQKENI. The CDR3 covers 17 residues. This CDR3 reads CASSPRPVLDSWETQYF. Written as DNA, the CDR3 is TGTGCCAGCTCACCCCGTCCTGTCTTGGACAGCTGGGAGACCCAGTACTTC.

The chain recombines TRBV14 with TRBJ2-7; 10 positions match TRBD1. Germline CDR1 is SGHDN and CDR2 is FVKESK. The V gene end was trimmed by 4 bases and the J gene end by 1 base; junction bases not matched to a gene: 4. The CDR3 has 15 residues. The CDR3 nucleotides are TGTGCCAGCAGCCCGCGGACAGGGGGATCCTACGAGCAGTACTTC. Translating gives CASSPRTGGSYEQYF.

This clonotype appeared many times. V gene TRBV3-1 combines with J gene TRBJ2-2; D not resolved. CDR3 length: 13 amino acids. Trimming took 0 bases from V and 8 from J, leaving 7 bases between them. Germline V lookup: CDR1 LGHDT, CDR2 YNNKEL (reference sequence). The CDR3 spells CASSQDVRGELFF. CDR3 coding DNA: TGTGCCAGCAGCCAAGACGTAAGAGGGGAGCTGTTTTTT.

Many counts were recorded for this clonotype. The rearrangement uses TRBV6-1 and TRBJ2-7; TRBD1 agrees at 9 bases. From germline, CDR1 is MNHNS and CDR2 SASEGT. The CDR3 is made up of 14 amino acids. V gave up 3 bases and J gave up 7 bases; unmatched junction bases: 7. The CDR3 here is CASSDSGTGREQYF. The DNA for the CDR3 is TGTGCCAGCAGTGATTCCGGGACAGGGCGGGAGCAGTACTTC.

CDR3 sequence (DNA): TGTGCCAGCAGTTTATATCGGGGGGGAGGGAGCACTGAAGCTTTCTTT. Translated, it gives CASSLYRGGGSTEAFF. The chain uses TRBV12-3 or TRBV12-4 and TRBJ1-1; D possibly corresponds to TRBD1 (5 bases). V lost 2 bases and J lost 4, with 17 bases in between. CDR3 length equals 16 residues.

This clonotype was seen repeatedly, ten times or more. The chain links TRBV20-1 to TRBJ2-1, with TRBD2 matching over 7 bases. This CDR3 comprises 14 residues. The germline V gene encodes CDR1 DFQATT and CDR2 SNEGSKA (reference sequence). V was pared by 1 base and J by 5 bases, with 5 bases of the junction left unmatched. This chain's CDR3 is CSARAAGVHNEQFF. CDR3 sequence (DNA): TGCAGTGCTAGAGCGGCGGGAGTCCACAATGAGCAGTTCTTC.

This clonotype was recorded many times. The chain combines TRBV6-1 with TRBJ2-1, with unresolved D. The V and J ends lost 6 bases and 5 bases respectively, with 11 bases between them. Germline CDR1 is MNHNS and CDR2 is SASEGT. The CDR3 consists of 13 residues. CDR3 sequence (DNA): TGTGCCAGCAGGCAGTATCCCCACAATGAGCAGTTCTTC. This gives the protein CASRQYPHNEQFF.

This clonotype was detected many times. The gene calls are TRBV6-1 and TRBJ1-1; D is unresolved. The length of the CDR3 is 13 residues. Germline assignment: CDR1 MNHNS and CDR2 SASEGT. Trimming left V 6 bases short and J 0 bases short, with 8 bases between. The CDR3 nucleotides are TGTGCCAGCAGCCAAATTATGAACACTGAAGCTTTCTTT. Amino acids: CASSQIMNTEAFF.

At least ten counts were recorded for this clonotype. J is TRBJ2-7 and V is TRBV28, with TRBD1 as a possible D gene (6 bases). This CDR3 is built from 14 residues. V lost 4 bases, J lost 9 bases, and 19 bases lay in between. Germline CDR1 is MDHEN and CDR2 is SYDVKM. The chain's CDR3 is CASSSGDTYLVQYF. The CDR3 nucleotides read TGTGCCAGCAGTTCTGGGGACACGTATTTGGTGCAGTACTTC. The full variable domain, in which reference TRBV28 and TRBJ2-7 provide the parts outside the CDR3, is DVKVTQSSRYLVKRTGEKVFLECVQDMDHENMFWYRQDPGLGLRLIYFSYDVKMKEKGDIPEGYSVSREKKERFSLILESASTNQTSMYLCASSSGDTYLVQYFGPGTRLTVT.

As to this clonotype: A much larger clone differs from this one at a single base, so this may be a read error. The CDR3 sequence is CASTPWAGNTVELFF. CDR3 DNA: TGCGCCAGCACCCCCTGGGCAGGAAACACCGTGGAGCTGTTTTTT. The chain employs TRBV5-1 and TRBJ2-2; no firm D call. There are 15 residues in the CDR3. The germline V gene has CDR1 SGHRS and CDR2 YFSETQ.

The chain uses TRBV28 and TRBJ1-3; D is uncertain. The germline gives CDR1 MDHEN, CDR2 SYDVKM. The CDR3 sequence is 16 residues long. Trimming removed 1 base from V and 4 bases from J, with 14 bases in between. This CDR3 reads CASSLSMRGSGNTIYF. The DNA for the CDR3 is TGTGCCAGCAGTTTATCGATGAGAGGGTCCGGAAACACCATATATTTT.

A remark on this clonotype: This could be a read error, since a much larger clone is one nucleotide away. V and J are TRBV30 and TRBJ2-3; D remains unclear. Looked up from germline, CDR1 is GTSNPN and CDR2 is SVGIG (reference sequence). The CDR3 has 14 amino acids. The CDR3 DNA sequence: TGTGCCTGGAACCTCAAGGACGGAGAGGATACGCAGGATTTT. This translates into CAWNLKDGEDTQDF.